This T cell receptor beta chain came from a study of blood T cell repertoires in COVID-19. Overall study: Acute and convalescent COVID-19 specimens originated in the United States, Italy and Spain. T cells, B-cell-depleted T cells, or PBMCs supplied cDNA or gDNA.

The authors' processing: How many nucleated cells were present was estimated from reference gene primer amplification. Here immunoSEQ multiplex PCR was the method, and the copy in TCRdb shows in-frame clones only, minus some. V, J and clone size are taken as reported in that table, and D and trimming were inferred from the DNA itself. The sample has around 150,000 clones; 85% to 95% are singletons. CDR1 and CDR2 (germline): MGHRA, YSYEKL. CDR3 size: 16 residues. The V segment lost 1 base and the J segment 3 bases; nucleotides outside the gene matches: 7. The sequencing input was peripheral blood. The clonotype was recovered from a woman between 45 and 65 years old with acute or convalescent COVID-19. The chain combines TRBV4-1 with TRBJ2-7, with 9 bases fitting TRBD2. CDR3: CASSQGRLAGIYEQYF. As DNA, the CDR3 is TGCGCCAGCAGCCAAGGAAGGCTAGCGGGGATCTACGAGCAGTACTTC.